One T cell receptor beta chain is described in this entry. The data were obtained in a study of OX40 agonist ivuxolimab in advanced cancers. The protocol was immunoSEQ multiplex PCR, while the TCRdb copy is restricted to in-frame clones and leaves out a portion. The sample has about 11,000 clones; 60% to 85% are singletons. Per the germline V gene, CDR1 is MRHNA and CDR2 is SNTAGT. The CDR3 has 14 amino acids. V was trimmed by 5 bases and J by 0 bases, leaving 9 bases between them. The rearrangement joins TRBV6-4 to TRBJ2-3; D remains unclear. The material sequenced was CD4+ or CD8+ T cells sorted from blood, taken in a trial of the OX40 agonist ivuxolimab. The clonotype originates from an adult with an advanced solid tumor such as melanoma, head and neck, liver or kidney cancer. The CDR3 sequence: CASSPTSSTDTQYF. Here the CDR3 DNA reads TGTGCCAGCAGTCCTACTTCCAGCACAGATACGCAGTATTTT.